One sample yielded the 12 T cell receptor beta chains listed below, sequenced in a study of shared clonotypes between healthy human individuals. Some clones are missing from TCRdb's copy, which holds only in-frame ones; the method was immunoSEQ multiplex PCR. Here the sample spans hundreds of thousands of clones, around 78% being singletons. The sample was memory CD4+ T cells sorted from blood. Subset meaning: CD45RA-negative fraction. Receptors were obtained from a woman in her twenties or thirties in good health.

This chain uses TRBV28 with TRBJ2-2, with 10 bases aligning to TRBD2. The V and J ends lost 6 bases and 1 base, in that order; junction bases with no gene match: 2. Germline-derived CDR1 and CDR2 are MDHEN and SYDVKM. The CDR3 totals 15 residues. CDR3 DNA: TGTGCCAGCAGCTCTAGCGGGGGGAACACCGGGGAGCTGTTTTTT. It is translated as CASSSSGGNTGELFF.

The V and J genes are TRBV5-1 and TRBJ2-7; D perhaps matches TRBD2 (6 bases). Germline values: CDR1 SGHRS, CDR2 YFSETQ. V was cut by 4 bases and J by 7 bases, with 15 bases left in between. This CDR3 contains 13 residues. The CDR3 loop reads CASSLGTAKEQYF. The CDR3 region has the DNA TGCGCCAGCAGCCTAGGGACTGCCAAAGAGCAGTACTTC.

The chain is built from TRBV5-1 and TRBJ2-7; D is perhaps TRBD2 (5 bases). CDR3 size: 13 residues. V was clipped by 2 bases and J by 5 bases, with 11 bases between them. The germline CDR1 and CDR2 sequences are SGHRS and YFSETQ. CDR3 in amino acids: CASSFGVLDEQYF. CDR3 nucleotide sequence: TGCGCCAGCAGCTTCGGGGTCCTCGACGAGCAGTACTTC. The whole variable domain, filled in from reference TRBV5-1 and TRBJ2-7, reads KAGVTQTPRYLIKTRGQQVTLSCSPISGHRSVSWYQQTPGQGLQFLFEYFSETQRNKGNFPGRFSGRQFSNSRSEMNVSTLELGDSALYLCASSFGVLDEQYFGPGTRLTVT.

In its sample, this clone was seen once. The V call is TRBV27, the J call TRBJ2-1; the D gene is possibly TRBD2 (5 bases). This CDR3 is 14 amino acids long. Trimming left V 4 bases short and J 1 base short, with 8 bases between. In germline, CDR1 is MNHEY, CDR2 SMNVEV (reference sequence). This CDR3 reads CASSSPGSYNEQFF. CDR3 sequence (DNA): TGTGCCAGCAGTTCCCCGGGGTCCTACAATGAGCAGTTCTTC.

This clone was seen once. The V and J genes are TRBV5-1 and TRBJ2-2; a weak D match, TRBD2 (6 bases). The CDR3 runs to 16 residues. Trimming took 0 bases from V and 4 from J, leaving 13 bases between them. Germline V lookup: CDR1 SGHRS, CDR2 YFSETQ. In nucleotides, the CDR3 is TGCGCCAGCAGCTTGGATCATCTGGGGGGCACCGGGGAGCTGTTTTTT. Translating it yields CASSLDHLGGTGELFF.

This sequence joins TRBV29-1 and TRBJ2-2; D is undetermined. With 1 base removed from V and 4 bases from J, the gap between germline ends came to 13 bases. The CDR3 covers 15 residues. Germline V lookup: CDR1 SQVTM, CDR2 ANQGSEA. The CDR3 region has the DNA TGCAGCGTTGAAGGACCCCCCTCGGGCACCGGGGAGCTGTTTTTT. The encoded protein is CSVEGPPSGTGELFF.

V is TRBV5-1 and J is TRBJ2-6; no firm D call. Trimming cost V 4 bases and J 0 bases, with 8 bases left between them. The CDR3 sequence is 15 residues long. Germline loops: CDR1 SGHRS, CDR2 YFSETQ. The CDR3 spells CASSQQSSGANVLTF. Written as DNA, the CDR3 is TGCGCCAGCAGCCAACAGAGCTCTGGGGCCAACGTCCTGACTTTC.

V gene TRBV4-2 combines with J gene TRBJ2-1; no firm D call. The V end lost 5 bases, the J end lost 5 bases, and 7 bases lay between the germline ends. The germline CDR1 and CDR2 sequences are LGHNA and YNFKEQ. This CDR3 is 12 amino acids long. The CDR3 loop reads CASSSRNNEQFF. The CDR3 bases are TGTGCCAGCAGCTCCAGGAACAATGAGCAGTTCTTC.

V and J are TRBV28 and TRBJ2-2, with 10 bases matching TRBD2. The CDR3 runs to 14 residues. V lost 6 bases, J lost 2 bases, and 0 bases stayed unmatched. The germline gives CDR1 MDHEN, CDR2 SYDVKM. CDR3 protein: CASRLAGNTGELFF. DNA for the CDR3: TGTGCCAGCAGACTAGCGGGAAACACCGGGGAGCTGTTTTTT.

The DNA of the CDR3 is TGTGCCAGCAGCTTAGCCCTGAGAACAGATACGCAGTATTTT. It specifies CASSLALRTDTQYF. This chain uses TRBV7-2 with TRBJ2-3; D gene uncertain. The CDR3 runs 14 residues. Germline assignment: CDR1 SGHTA and CDR2 FQGNSA. V lost 0 bases to trimming and J lost 3 bases, with 7 bases between them.

The chain joins TRBV30 to TRBJ1-2; possibly TRBD1 for D (5 bases). CDR3 length: 16 residues. The V end lost 0 bases, the J end lost 8 bases, and 22 bases lay between the germline ends. Germline assignment: CDR1 GTSNPN and CDR2 SVGIG (reference sequence). CDR3 loop: CAWSVRRGGPTPGYTF. Here the CDR3 DNA reads TGTGCCTGGAGTGTACGGCGGGGGGGACCTACTCCCGGCTACACCTTC.

This clone was recorded many times. Mismatch with germline at one junction end may stem from a read error. The rearrangement uses TRBV28 and TRBJ2-5; 7 positions agree with TRBD2. Germline lookup yields CDR1 MDHEN and CDR2 SYDVKM. The CDR3 loop spans 12 amino acids. CDR3 residues: CASSPYARETNF. CDR3 nucleotide sequence: TGTGCCAGCAGTCCCTATGCGCGGGAGACGAACTTC.